What follows are 21 T cell receptor beta chains derived from one specimen sequenced in a study of T cells in Graves' hyperthyroidism and ophthalmopathy. TCR beta CDR3 region amplification was performed from RNA transcripts. TCR CDR3 underwent first-round RT-PCR with the HTBI primer set. A single record per CDR3 protein comes from TCRdb applying MiXCR to the multiplex PCR reads. The data contain about 640,000 distinct CDR3 sequences, less than 25% of them seen just once; the ten biggest clones take up 34%. The sample taken for sequencing was blood. These receptor sequences come from a young man with Graves' ophthalmopathy.

This clonotype occurred many times. The rearrangement uses TRBV27 and TRBJ2-1; D gene uncertain. Germline V gene lookup returns CDR1 MNHEY and CDR2 SMNVEV (reference sequence). V was cut by 5 bases and J by 7 bases, with 9 bases left in between. The CDR3 has 12 residues. Written as DNA, the CDR3 is TGTGCCAGCAGTAGTTCCGGGAATGAGCAGTTCTTC. This gives the protein CASSSSGNEQFF.

This clonotype has ten or more counts. This chain joins TRBV5-1 and TRBJ2-1; a possible D gene is TRBD2 (6 bases). The CDR3 length is 12 residues. Germline V lookup: CDR1 SGHRS, CDR2 YFSETQ. The ends were cut back, 4 bases at V and 7 bases at J, with 9 bases in the middle. Here the CDR3 reads CASSVGGNEQFF. The CDR3 nucleotides are TGCGCCAGCAGCGTCGGAGGGAATGAGCAGTTCTTC.

The chain links TRBV7-8 to TRBJ1-5; 7 bases map to TRBD1. The CDR3 sequence is 15 residues long. V gave up 4 bases and J gave up 4 bases; unmatched junction bases: 7. Germline V lookup: CDR1 SGHVS, CDR2 FQNEAQ. The CDR3 loop is CASSSNYRGNQPQHF. The CDR3 coding sequence is TGTGCCAGCAGCTCTAACTACAGGGGTAATCAGCCCCAGCATTTT. Together with reference TRBV7-8 and TRBJ1-5, the CDR3 gives the full variable domain: GAGVSQSPRYKVAKRGQDVALRCDPISGHVSLFWYQQALGQGPEFLTYFQNEAQLDKSGLPSDRFFAERPEGSVSTLKIQRTQQEDSAVYLCASSSNYRGNQPQHFGDGTRLSIL.

This sequence joins TRBV11-2 and TRBJ2-5; perhaps D is TRBD1 or TRBD2 (6 bases each). This CDR3 is 15 amino acids long. Trimming took 4 bases from V and 3 from J, leaving 15 bases between them. The germline gives CDR1 SGHAT, CDR2 FQNNGV. The chain's CDR3 is CASSSLDRGEETQYF. CDR3 sequence (DNA): TGTGCCAGCAGCTCGCTGGATAGGGGGGAAGAGACCCAGTACTTC.

The genes are TRBV9 and TRBJ1-3, with 7 bases fitting TRBD1. Germline V gene lookup returns CDR1 SGDLS and CDR2 YYNGEE. The trim removed 0 bases at V and 8 bases at J, leaving 14 bases unmatched. The CDR3 contains 17 residues. The CDR3 reads CASSVAGDSQTEDTIYF. CDR3 DNA sequence: TGTGCCAGCAGCGTAGCGGGGGACAGTCAAACGGAGGACACCATATATTTT.

V gene TRBV7-9 combines with J gene TRBJ2-1; 8 positions agree with TRBD2. The germline V gene encodes CDR1 SEHNR and CDR2 FQNEAQ (reference sequence). J gave up 3 bases and V 0 bases, and 7 bases lay outside the gene matches. The CDR3 is made up of 17 amino acids. The CDR3 region is CASSLAGGSGSYNEQFF. CDR3 nucleotides: TGTGCCAGCAGCTTAGCCGGAGGGAGCGGGAGCTACAATGAGCAGTTCTTC.

Comment on this clonotype: Just one base apart from a much larger clone, this may be a read error. The rearrangement joins TRBV7-8 to TRBJ1-3; 10 nucleotides line up with TRBD1. V dropped 5 bases and J dropped 10; count of bases not matched to a gene: 17. In germline, CDR1 is SGHVS, CDR2 FQNEAQ. The length of the CDR3 is 17 residues. DNA of the CDR3: TGTGCCAGCAGCCTAGAAACCGTGACAGGGGGCAGGATTACCATATATTTT. Protein product: CASSLETVTGGRITIYF.

This clonotype was seen repeatedly, ten times or more. Germline is not matched at one junction end, which may reflect a read error. The J gene is TRBJ2-1, the V gene TRBV3-1; 9 bases map to TRBD2. CDR1 is LGHDT, CDR2 YNNKEL, per germline (reference sequence). The CDR3 sequence is 18 residues long. CDR3 sequence (DNA): TGTGCCAGCAGACAAGATTTTGCAATAAGCGGGAGGCAGACTGAGCAGTTCTTC. It is translated as CASRQDFAISGRQTEQFF.

This clonotype was found a few times. The rearrangement uses TRBV4-2 and TRBJ1-4, with no clear D. Germline lookup yields CDR1 LGHNA and CDR2 YNFKEQ. The CDR3 sequence is 15 residues long. The germline V and J ends were trimmed by 8 bases and 6 bases, with 19 bases remaining between them. Written as DNA, the CDR3 is TGTGCCAGCTCCTTAGGATGGGAGGGTGATGAAAAACTGTTTTTT. It codes for CASSLGWEGDEKLFF.

This clonotype was observed many times. The chain joins TRBV6-1 to TRBJ2-7; 10 nucleotides align to TRBD2. This CDR3 comprises 16 residues. Germline CDR1 and CDR2: MNHNS and SASEGT. With 5 bases clipped from V and 2 bases from J, the junction kept 9 bases outside the gene matches. The DNA of the CDR3 is TGTGCCAGCAGTCCGACTCTAGCGGGAGTCCCCTACGAGCAGTACTTC. Residues: CASSPTLAGVPYEQYF.

This clonotype was counted ten times or more. The chain uses TRBV30 and TRBJ1-2; D remains ambiguous. Germline V gene lookup returns CDR1 GTSNPN and CDR2 SVGIG (reference sequence). The V and J ends lost 2 bases and 5 bases respectively, with 6 bases between them. There are 11 residues in the CDR3. The CDR3: CAWSRKYGYTF. The CDR3 DNA follows: TGTGCCTGGAGTAGAAAGTATGGCTACACCTTC.

This chain joins TRBV10-1 and TRBJ2-6; tentative D call: TRBD2 (5 bases). The CDR3 loop spans 19 amino acids. V lost 6 bases and J lost 0, with 21 bases in between. Per the germline V gene, CDR1 is WNHNN and CDR2 is SYGVQD (reference sequence). CDR3 amino acids: CASRPLPGITYSGANVLTF. Written as DNA, the CDR3 is TGCGCCAGCAGGCCGCTTCCCGGGATTACCTACTCTGGGGCCAACGTCCTGACTTTC.

This clonotype has only a few counts. The chain is built from TRBV4-1 and TRBJ2-1, with TRBD2 as a possible D gene (6 bases). Germline CDR1 MGHRA, CDR2 YSYEKL. This CDR3 contains 16 residues. The ends were cut back, 0 bases at V and 4 bases at J, with 13 bases in the middle. CDR3 nucleotides: TGCGCCAGCAGCCAAGATAGCCGCGGGATGTACAATGAGCAGTTCTTC. It encodes CASSQDSRGMYNEQFF.

The chain is built from TRBV20-1 and TRBJ2-4; 7 nucleotides line up with TRBD1. CDR1 and CDR2 (germline): DFQATT, SNEGSKA (reference sequence). This CDR3 has 13 amino acids. J was trimmed by 3 bases and V by 7 bases; bases with no gene match: 6. The CDR3 loop is CSGTRDSKNIQYF. The CDR3 nucleotides read TGCAGTGGCACCAGGGACAGCAAAAACATTCAGTACTTC.

This clonotype has just a few counts. V usage is TRBV28 and J usage is TRBJ2-5; unclear D gene. The CDR3 is 14 residues long. Trimming shortened V by 2 bases and J by 4 bases, and 11 bases separated the two germline ends. Germline CDR1 and CDR2: MDHEN and SYDVKM. The CDR3: CASSLIGSRETQYF. CDR3 nucleotides: TGTGCCAGCAGTTTAATCGGCAGCCGAGAGACCCAGTACTTC.

The V and J genes are TRBV12-3 or TRBV12-4 and TRBJ1-4, with TRBD1 matching 9 bases. The CDR3 totals 13 residues. V gave up 7 bases and J gave up 8 bases; unmatched junction bases: 5. This CDR3 is CASTPGTGEKLFF. The DNA of the CDR3 is TGTGCCAGCACCCCAGGGACAGGGGAAAAACTGTTTTTT.

This clonotype showed up just a few times. J is TRBJ2-6 and V is TRBV6-1; D not certain. Germline CDR1 reads MNHNS; CDR2 reads SASEGT. V lost 6 bases to trimming and J lost 4 bases, with 19 bases between them. The CDR3 has 17 amino acids. Here the CDR3 DNA reads TGTGCCAGCAGACAGATGGACGGGCGACGGGGGGCCAACGTCCTGACTTTC. Translated: CASRQMDGRRGANVLTF.

The rearrangement links TRBV28 to TRBJ2-7; 8 bases match TRBD2. V lost 3 bases, J lost 7 bases, and 17 bases stayed unmatched. The CDR3 covers 17 residues. The germline CDR1 and CDR2 sequences are MDHEN and SYDVKM. CDR3 DNA: TGTGCCAGCAGTTTCCCCCTCGGGGGGGGGACGTCGAGGGAGCAGTACTTC. Translated: CASSFPLGGGTSREQYF.

This clonotype was counted a few times. This chain links TRBV24-1 with TRBJ2-3, with TRBD2 matching 9 bases. CDR1 KGHDR and CDR2 SFDVKD come from the germline V gene. The CDR3 has 16 amino acids. V lost 7 bases, J lost 0 bases, and 7 bases stayed unmatched. In nucleotides, the CDR3 is TGTGCCACCAGGGGGAATAGCGGGAGAAGCACAGATACGCAGTATTTT. Protein: CATRGNSGRSTDTQYF.

This clonotype was recorded many times. The chain couples TRBV2 to TRBJ1-2, with D unresolved. The V gene lost 6 bases and the J gene lost 5 bases, with 13 bases spanning the gap. Germline V gives CDR1 SNHLY, CDR2 FYNNEI. The CDR3 spans 13 residues. DNA of the CDR3: TGTGCCAGCAGGACCGCCTCGATATATGGCTACACCTTC. Residues: CASRTASIYGYTF.

The V and J genes are TRBV6-2 or TRBV6-3 and TRBJ2-1; TRBD2 matches at 11 bases. V was clipped by 0 bases and J by 0 bases; unmatched bases: 7. The CDR3 extends over 19 amino acids. The V gene's germline CDR1 is MNHEY and CDR2 SVGEGT. The CDR3 protein is CASSYSGLAEGSSYNEQFF. The CDR3 DNA follows: TGTGCCAGCAGTTACTCGGGACTAGCGGAGGGGAGCTCCTACAATGAGCAGTTCTTC.